These T cell receptor beta chains were read from a single sample in a study of blood T cell repertoires in COVID-19. TCRdb's table, derived via immunoSEQ multiplex PCR, lists solely in-frame clones and lacks some. The sample records approximately 45,000 clones, about 70% being singletons. Sample: peripheral blood. These receptors were obtained from a man of 80 years or more with acute or convalescent COVID-19. Each CDR3 is given with its conserved first and last residue. Fields, in order: D gene, V gene, J gene, clone size, CDR3 protein, CDR3 DNA. The D gene is left open where the match is weak. Some rows have no size entry. The others give once, few or many, or a class for an expanded clone.

-	TRBV6-5	TRBJ1-2	-	CASSYGRNYGYTF	TGTGCCAGCAGTTACGGCAGAAACTATGGCTACACCTTC
TRBD2	TRBV7-3	TRBJ2-1	-	CASSFDGRAGEQFF	TGTGCCAGCAGCTTCGACGGGAGGGCCGGTGAGCAGTTCTTC
-	TRBV6-5	TRBJ2-7	once	CASSRPGREGNEQYF	TGTGCCAGCAGCCGCCCGGGAAGGGAAGGTAACGAGCAGTACTTC
-	TRBV12-5	TRBJ2-1	-	CASGLVLGSSYNEQFF	TGTGCTAGTGGTTTGGTACTGGGGAGCTCCTACAATGAGCAGTTCTTC
-	TRBV2	TRBJ2-7	-	CASRPLSDEQYF	TGTGCCAGCAGGCCCCTGAGCGACGAGCAGTACTTC
TRBD1	TRBV11-2	TRBJ1-1	-	CASSSPGGRTFF	TGTGCCAGCAGCTCCCCAGGGGGGAGGACTTTCTTT
TRBD1	TRBV5-5	TRBJ1-5	-	CASSLGTGGRNQPQHF	TGTGCCAGCAGCTTGGGGACAGGGGGCCGAAATCAGCCCCAGCATTTT
TRBD1	TRBV4-2	TRBJ1-1	-	CASSLFGGGSNTEAFF	TGTGCCAGCAGCCTCTTCGGAGGGGGCTCGAACACTGAAGCTTTCTTT
TRBD1	TRBV12-3/TRBV12-4	TRBJ1-5	once	CASSRDRGEPQHF	TGTGCCAGCAGTAGGGACAGGGGGGAGCCCCAGCATTTT
TRBD2	TRBV18	TRBJ2-5	-	CASSPPGLAGGETQYF	TGTGCCAGCTCACCACCGGGACTAGCGGGAGGAGAGACCCAGTACTTC
-	TRBV5-3	TRBJ2-1	-	CARSVLERKVVNEQFF	TGTGCCAGAAGCGTACTAGAGCGGAAGGTTGTTAATGAGCAGTTCTTC
-	TRBV6-6	TRBJ2-3	-	CASSSSARTDTQYF	TGTGCCAGCAGTAGTAGCGCCCGCACAGATACGCAGTATTTT
TRBD2	TRBV2	TRBJ2-1	-	CASREREGRSGEQFF	TGTGCCAGCAGGGAGCGGGAGGGCCGGTCGGGGGAGCAGTTCTTC
-	TRBV18	TRBJ2-1	-	CASSQGLGHNEQFF	TGTGCCAGCTCACAGGGGTTGGGCCACAATGAGCAGTTCTTC
TRBD1	TRBV2	TRBJ1-2	few	CASSPDRVGGYTF	TGTGCCAGCAGTCCCGACAGGGTTGGCGGCTACACCTTC
TRBD2	TRBV2	TRBJ2-1	-	CASSNQGLAGGDNEQFF	TGTGCCAGCAGCAATCAAGGACTAGCGGGAGGTGACAATGAGCAGTTCTTC
TRBD1	TRBV30	TRBJ2-7	-	CAWTPGQGRHSYEQYF	TGTGCCTGGACCCCCGGACAGGGCAGACACTCCTACGAGCAGTACTTC
-	TRBV29-1	TRBJ1-2	-	CSVDRGGVNYGYTF	TGCAGCGTTGATCGGGGAGGAGTCAACTATGGCTACACCTTC
TRBD2	TRBV27	TRBJ2-2	once	CASSFRASGVNTGELFF	TGTGCCAGCAGTTTTAGGGCTAGCGGAGTAAACACCGGGGAGCTGTTTTTT
TRBD1	TRBV28	TRBJ2-3	-	CASSWDRRYTDTQYF	TGTGCCAGCAGTTGGGACAGGAGATACACAGATACGCAGTATTTT
-	TRBV9	TRBJ1-6	-	CASSRRVGSPLHF	TGTGCCAGCAGCCGCAGGGTCGGGTCACCCCTCCACTTT
-	TRBV30	TRBJ1-5	-	CAWSRGTINQPQHF	TGTGCCTGGAGCCGGGGTACCATCAATCAGCCCCAGCATTTT
-	TRBV18	TRBJ1-5	-	CASSLDGVWGNQPQHF	TGTGCCAGCTCACTTGACGGAGTTTGGGGCAATCAGCCCCAGCATTTT
TRBD1	TRBV28	TRBJ1-2	-	CASSPTRQGTNGYTF	TGTGCCAGCAGCCCTACCCGACAGGGAACTAATGGCTACACCTTC
-	TRBV18	TRBJ1-4	-	CASSNTGDGEKLFF	TGTGCCAGCTCTAATACAGGAGACGGTGAAAAACTGTTTTTT
TRBD2	TRBV5-1	TRBJ2-1	-	CASSRPGLAGVGEQFF	TGCGCCAGCAGCAGACCGGGACTAGCGGGAGTTGGAGAGCAGTTCTTC
TRBD1	TRBV11-2	TRBJ2-4	-	CASSIDTHRGIQYF	TGTGCCAGCAGCATCGACACGCACAGGGGCATTCAGTACTTC
-	TRBV5-5	TRBJ2-7	-	CASSLTTTYEQYF	TGTGCCAGCAGCTTGACTACTACCTACGAGCAGTACTTC
-	TRBV12-3/TRBV12-4	TRBJ1-5	-	CASSLTGNQPQHF	TGTGCCAGCAGTTTAACAGGAAATCAGCCCCAGCATTTT
TRBD1	TRBV5-1	TRBJ1-3	-	CASSPLGTGFGLERNTIYF	TGCGCCAGCAGCCCCCTGGGGACAGGGTTTGGCCTGGAGAGAAACACCATATATTTT
TRBD1	TRBV24-1	TRBJ2-3	few	CATSEGQGLTDTQYF	TGTGCCACCAGTGAGGGACAGGGTCTGACAGATACGCAGTATTTT
TRBD2	TRBV30	TRBJ2-3	-	CAWSSPRLAGDRDTQYF	TGTGCCTGGAGTTCCCCCAGACTAGCGGGCGACCGAGATACGCAGTATTTT
-	TRBV18	TRBJ1-5	-	CASSPGLDQPQHF	TGTGCCAGCTCACCGGGTCTAGATCAGCCCCAGCATTTT
TRBD1	TRBV18	TRBJ2-7	-	CASSPDRGAYEQYF	TGTGCCAGCTCTCCGGACAGGGGGGCCTACGAGCAGTACTTC
-	TRBV30	TRBJ1-3	-	CAWSVRLSKSGNTIYF	TGTGCCTGGAGTGTACGCCTATCGAAATCTGGAAACACCATATATTTT
-	TRBV27	TRBJ1-5	-	CASSRYRDSNQPQHF	TGTGCCAGCAGTCGTTACAGGGATAGCAATCAGCCCCAGCATTTT
-	TRBV9	TRBJ2-3	-	CASRARESTDTQYF	TGTGCCAGCAGAGCCAGGGAAAGCACAGATACGCAGTATTTT
TRBD2	TRBV7-2	TRBJ2-1	few	CASSFSGTYNEQFF	TGTGCCAGCAGCTTTAGCGGGACATACAATGAGCAGTTCTTC